This is a list of T cell receptor beta chains from one sample in a study of post-analysis software for immune sequencing data. TCRdb recomputed calls from the PCR reads with MiXCR, one row per CDR3 protein. The profile covers approximately 440,000 distinct CDR3 sequences, with roughly 45% appearing a single time and about 12% taken by the ten largest. The source material was blood. These receptors came from a girl aged 10 to 17 with multiple sclerosis. Both conserved end residues are part of each CDR3. The D gene is left open where the match is weak. Not every row has a clone size; where given, it reads once, few, many or a size class.

TRBV28,.,TRBD1,TRBJ1-5,CASGSDRGWKSNQPQHF,TGTGCCAGCGGTTCTGACAGGGGATGGAAAAGCAATCAGCCCCAGCATTTT
TRBV9,.,.,TRBJ2-5,CASSPRPTTQQETQYF,TGTGCCAGCAGCCCGCGACCTACCACCCAACAAGAGACCCAGTACTTC
TRBV20-1,.,TRBD1,TRBJ1-4,CSARLAVQGIDEKLFF,TGCAGTGCTAGGTTAGCGGTACAGGGGATAGATGAAAAACTGTTTTTT
TRBV9,.,.,TRBJ2-7,CASSEGTKTGFYEQYF,TGTGCCAGCAGCGAGGGAACAAAAACAGGGTTCTACGAGCAGTACTTC
TRBV4-2,.,TRBD1,TRBJ2-2,CASSQDLDRISNTGELFF,TGTGCCAGCAGCCAAGATTTGGACAGGATCTCGAACACCGGGGAGCTGTTTTTT
TRBV10-3,.,.,TRBJ2-6,CATLGVVRESGANVLTF,TGTGCCACCCTGGGGGTCGTAAGGGAATCCGGGGCCAACGTCCTGACTTTC
TRBV5-1,few,TRBD1,TRBJ2-7,CASSPSPGTGKSEQYF,TGCGCCAGCAGCCCCTCCCCCGGGACAGGGAAGAGCGAGCAGTACTTC
TRBV6-6,.,.,TRBJ1-3,CASHGEAGNTIYF,TGTGCCAGCCACGGGGAGGCTGGAAACACCATATATTTT
TRBV14,.,.,TRBJ2-7,CASSGRGSSYEQYF,TGTGCCAGCAGCGGACGAGGAAGCTCCTACGAGCAGTACTTC
TRBV6-2/TRBV6-3,.,TRBD2,TRBJ2-3,CASSLTSGFGDTQYF,TGTGCCAGCAGTTTGACTAGCGGCTTCGGAGATACGCAGTATTTT
TRBV4-1,.,.,TRBJ2-3,CASSQVLTGRPDTQYF,TGCGCCAGCAGCCAAGTTCTGACAGGGAGGCCAGATACGCAGTATTTT
TRBV9,.,TRBD1,TRBJ1-2,CASSVRQGSDGYTF,TGTGCCAGCAGCGTCAGACAGGGCTCAGATGGCTACACCTTC
TRBV28,.,.,TRBJ1-5,CASRPITGSRISNQPQHF,TGTGCCAGCAGACCCATCACAGGATCCCGTATAAGCAATCAGCCCCAGCATTTT
TRBV28,.,TRBD2,TRBJ2-3,CASSWGGATSTDTQYF,TGTGCCAGCAGTTGGGGAGGGGCGACTAGCACAGATACGCAGTATTTT
TRBV27,.,.,TRBJ2-1,CASRGVFDNEQFF,TGTGCCAGCCGAGGGGTGTTCGACAATGAGCAGTTCTTC
TRBV7-9,.,.,TRBJ2-5,CASNLGEETQYF,TGTGCCAGCAATCTCGGCGAAGAGACCCAGTACTTC
TRBV7-9,.,TRBD2,TRBJ2-3,CASSLPTLAGRADTQYF,TGTGCCAGCAGCTTACCCACTCTAGCGGGAAGGGCGGATACGCAGTATTTT
TRBV7-2,.,.,TRBJ2-7,CASSFRAIFGEQYF,TGTGCCAGCAGCTTCCGGGCTATATTCGGCGAGCAGTACTTC
TRBV7-6,few,TRBD2,TRBJ2-1,CASSPRLTTSGRLRLFF,TGTGCCAGCAGCCCTCGGTTGACGACTAGCGGGAGGCTACGGTTGTTCTTC
TRBV20-1,few,.,TRBJ2-3,CSARAGQRTDTQYF,TGCAGTGCTAGGGCGGGACAGCGTACAGATACGCAGTATTTT
TRBV6-5,.,.,TRBJ2-1,CASSYTDSSSYNEQFF,TGTGCCAGCAGTTACACGGATTCTAGCTCCTACAATGAGCAGTTCTTC
TRBV7-9,.,.,TRBJ2-5,CASSLDDSETQYF,TGTGCCAGCAGCTTAGATGACAGTGAGACCCAGTACTTC
TRBV27,few,.,TRBJ1-2,CASSAGTAAGYTF,TGTGCCAGCAGTGCCGGGACCGCCGCCGGCTACACCTTC
TRBV20-1,few,TRBD1,TRBJ2-3,CSAWTGDTDTQYF,TGCAGTGCCTGGACAGGGGACACAGATACGCAGTATTTT
TRBV20-1,.,TRBD2,TRBJ2-1,CSAWGGSNEQFF,TGCAGTGCCTGGGGCGGGAGTAATGAGCAGTTCTTC
TRBV7-9,.,.,TRBJ2-7,CASSSNGGTDNEQYF,TGTGCCAGCAGCTCCAACGGCGGTACCGACAATGAGCAGTACTTC
TRBV7-3,.,.,TRBJ1-1,CASSLNPWGGTEAFF,TGTGCCAGCAGCCTCAACCCGTGGGGGGGAACTGAAGCTTTCTTT
TRBV5-1,few,.,TRBJ2-1,CASSPPARSHEQFF,TGCGCCAGCAGCCCCCCCGCTAGGTCCCATGAGCAGTTCTTC
TRBV6-5,.,TRBD2,TRBJ2-7,CASSFRAGGDDEQYF,TGTGCCAGCAGTTTTAGGGCGGGAGGGGACGACGAGCAGTACTTC
TRBV5-1,.,TRBD1,TRBJ1-1,CASSSGTGLNTEAFF,TGCGCCAGCAGCTCCGGGACAGGACTGAACACTGAAGCTTTCTTT
TRBV29-1,few,TRBD1,TRBJ1-2,CSVIGTEAGYTF,TGCAGCGTTATCGGGACAGAGGCTGGCTACACCTTC
TRBV5-1,few,.,TRBJ1-2,CASSLVTDARGYTF,TGCGCCAGCAGCTTGGTGACGGACGCTCGAGGCTACACCTTC
TRBV4-3,.,TRBD2,TRBJ2-7,CASSQALESGSHEQYF,TGCGCCAGCAGCCAAGCCCTGGAGAGCGGGAGCCACGAGCAGTACTTC
TRBV20-1,few,.,TRBJ2-7,CSARDQESAYEQYF,TGCAGTGCTAGAGATCAAGAGTCGGCCTACGAGCAGTACTTC
TRBV28,.,.,TRBJ2-7,CASIRRGNYEQYF,TGTGCCAGCATCCGAAGGGGAAACTACGAGCAGTACTTC